The 20 T cell receptor beta chains listed next were all sequenced from one sample in a study of vaccination and CD4 T cells after COVID-19. Which antigens these TCRs recognize remains unknown. As for treatment: roughly ten-day PBMC culture with coronavirus spike peptide pools or control peptides (ViraFEST assay). The Oncomine TCR Beta short-read assay was applied to DNA of cultured CD4+ T cells. TCRdb called the PCR reads again in MiXCR, with one record for every CDR3 protein. This sample has 15,000 to 20,000 distinct CDR3 sequences, with 45% to 65% found just once. Sequencing was performed on CD4+ T cells from blood, cultured in vitro. The receptors derive from a human donor who had recovered from COVID-19.

The chain carries TRBV20-1 and TRBJ1-3; TRBD1 might be the D (5 bases). The CDR3 totals 16 residues. Trimming removed 5 bases from V and 1 base from J, with 18 bases in between. Germline values: CDR1 DFQATT, CDR2 SNEGSKA (reference sequence). The CDR3 reads CSAESTLGVSGNTIYF. The DNA for the CDR3 is TGCAGTGCTGAATCGACGTTAGGGGTTTCTGGAAACACCATATATTTT.

The CDR3 DNA follows: TGTGCCAGTAATTTGGCAGGATCCTACGAGCAGTACTTC. Amino acids: CASNLAGSYEQYF. The chain is built from TRBV6-1 and TRBJ2-7; D call uncertain. This CDR3 has 13 residues. Germline CDR1 is MNHNS and CDR2 is SASEGT. Deletions cut 9 bases from V and 1 base from J, with 13 bases between.

The chain uses TRBV27 and TRBJ2-7; tentatively, D is TRBD2 (6 bases). The CDR3 covers 13 residues. Germline-derived CDR1 and CDR2 are MNHEY and SMNVEV (reference sequence). Trimming removed 6 bases at V and 10 bases at J, with 19 bases between. This chain's CDR3 is CASRDPGLGSQYF. In nucleotides, the CDR3 is TGTGCCAGCAGGGATCCGGGACTGGGTTCCCAGTACTTC.

The chain combines TRBV20-1 with TRBJ2-1, with 15 nucleotides matching TRBD2. This CDR3 has 15 residues. Germline values: CDR1 DFQATT, CDR2 SNEGSKA (reference sequence). V dropped 1 base and J dropped 5; count of bases not matched to a gene: 0. The CDR3 nucleotides are TGCAGTGCTAGAGGGACTAGCGGGAGGGACAATGAGCAGTTCTTC. Protein: CSARGTSGRDNEQFF.

This chain links TRBV18 with TRBJ2-7; a weak D match, TRBD2 (6 bases). Germline V lookup: CDR1 KGHSH, CDR2 LQKENI. V lost 6 bases to trimming and J lost 4 bases, with 10 bases between them. The CDR3 has 12 amino acids. For the CDR3, the DNA is TGTGCCAGCTCGCGGGACCTTTACGAGCAGTACTTC. Translation: CASSRDLYEQYF.

V is TRBV10-3 and J is TRBJ1-1; D is perhaps TRBD1 (5 bases). The germline V gene encodes CDR1 ENHRY and CDR2 SYGVKD. V lost 2 bases and J lost 1, with 5 bases in between. This CDR3 has 13 residues. The CDR3 protein is CAISETGNTEAFF. The CDR3 coding sequence is TGTGCCATCAGTGAGACAGGGAACACTGAAGCTTTCTTT.

The chain couples TRBV4-2 to TRBJ2-5; weak D call: TRBD2 (6 bases). The CDR3 spans 14 residues. V lost 4 bases to trimming and J lost 10 bases, with 19 bases between them. Germline V gene sequence: CDR1 LGHNA, CDR2 YNFKEQ. CDR3 in DNA: TGTGCCAGCAGCCTCCGGGACTCACGTGGGGACCAGTACTTC. Protein: CASSLRDSRGDQYF.

This chain uses TRBV29-1 with TRBJ2-5, with 9 bases that match TRBD1. This CDR3 has 16 amino acids. Germline CDR1 reads SQVTM; CDR2 reads ANQGSEA. Trimming cost V 2 bases and J 2 bases; bases outside gene matches: 9. CDR3: CSVENAQGAWQETQYF. CDR3 DNA: TGCAGCGTTGAAAACGCACAGGGGGCTTGGCAAGAGACCCAGTACTTC.

This chain uses TRBV20-1 with TRBJ2-1, with TRBD2 identical over 9 bases. V was clipped by 0 bases and J by 4 bases; unmatched bases: 10. Per the germline V gene, CDR1 is DFQATT and CDR2 is SNEGSKA (reference sequence). The length of the CDR3 is 17 residues. The CDR3 sequence is CSARERAGGHQYNEQFF. Written as DNA, the CDR3 is TGCAGTGCTAGAGAACGGGCGGGAGGGCACCAATACAATGAGCAGTTCTTC.

The genes are TRBV30 and TRBJ1-1, with no clear D. This CDR3 comprises 14 residues. Trimming left V 0 bases short and J 2 bases short, with 10 bases between. Germline values: CDR1 GTSNPN, CDR2 SVGIG (reference sequence). The CDR3 DNA is TGTGCCTGGAGTGTCCACCGAACAAACACTGAAGCTTTCTTT. Residues: CAWSVHRTNTEAFF. The full variable domain, with the rest looked up from reference TRBV30 and TRBJ1-1, is SQTIHQWPATLVQPVGSPLSLECTVEGTSNPNLYWYRQAAGRGLQLLFYSVGIGQISSEVPQNLSASRPQDRQFILSSKKLLLSDSGFYLCAWSVHRTNTEAFFGQGTRLTVV.

The gene calls are TRBV20-1 and TRBJ1-2; D gene uncertain. Looked up from germline, CDR1 is DFQATT and CDR2 is SNEGSKA (reference sequence). CDR3 size: 12 residues. V lost 3 bases to trimming and J lost 4 bases, with 9 bases between them. CDR3 bases: TGCAGTGCTAGGACTTCGGGCTATGGCTACACCTTC. Translation gives CSARTSGYGYTF.

The rearrangement uses TRBV4-2 and TRBJ1-1, with D possibly TRBD1 on 6 matching bases. CDR3 length equals 14 residues. Germline loops: CDR1 LGHNA, CDR2 YNFKEQ. V lost 6 bases to trimming and J lost 0 bases, with 11 bases between them. CDR3 loop: CASRKDSLNTEAFF. The CDR3 region has the DNA TGTGCCAGCAGAAAGGACAGCTTGAACACTGAAGCTTTCTTT.

The genes are TRBV6-1 and TRBJ1-1, with a weak D call TRBD1 (5 bases). The germline gives CDR1 MNHNS, CDR2 SASEGT. The germline V and J ends were trimmed by 3 bases and 4 bases, with 12 bases remaining between them. The CDR3 has 14 residues. This CDR3 reads CASSDFRGLTEAFF. The CDR3 DNA reads TGTGCCAGCAGTGATTTTAGGGGCCTCACTGAAGCTTTCTTT.

V gene TRBV27 combines with J gene TRBJ2-5; D possibly corresponds to TRBD1 (5 bases). Germline CDR1 and CDR2: MNHEY and SMNVEV (reference sequence). This CDR3 is built from 14 residues. The germline V and J ends were trimmed by 4 bases and 4 bases, with 13 bases remaining between them. DNA for the CDR3: TGTGCCAGCAGTTCGGACACGACGGGAGAGACCCAGTACTTC. It codes for CASSSDTTGETQYF.

The J gene is TRBJ1-2, the V gene TRBV6-5; the D gene is possibly TRBD1 (5 bases). The CDR3 runs to 15 residues. V was cut by 2 bases and J by 3 bases, with 13 bases left in between. CDR1 and CDR2 from the germline V gene are MNHEY and SVGAGI. The chain's CDR3 is CASSYGSGVHYGYTF. The CDR3 region has the DNA TGTGCCAGCAGTTACGGTTCGGGGGTCCACTATGGCTACACCTTC.

The chain employs TRBV19 and TRBJ1-2; possible D gene TRBD1, 5 bases. Germline V gene sequence: CDR1 LNHDA, CDR2 SQIVND (reference sequence). This CDR3 contains 13 residues. Trimming took off 5 bases at V and 9 bases at J, with 16 bases between the two ends. The CDR3 protein is CASSSGRASSYTF. The DNA of the CDR3 is TGTGCCAGTAGTTCAGGGAGAGCTTCTAGCTACACCTTC.

This chain uses TRBV20-1 with TRBJ1-1, with D uncertain. The V gene's germline CDR1 is DFQATT and CDR2 SNEGSKA (reference sequence). The CDR3 loop spans 12 amino acids. The V end lost 6 bases, the J end lost 3 bases, and 11 bases lay between the germline ends. The CDR3 protein is CSAAGLDTEAFF. The CDR3 DNA is TGCAGTGCCGCTGGGTTGGACACTGAAGCTTTCTTT.

In this sample, this clonotype turned up a few times. The chain combines TRBV24-1 with TRBJ2-2; D not certain. The V gene lost 4 bases and the J gene lost 0 bases, with 2 bases spanning the gap. This CDR3 has 13 residues. Germline lookup yields CDR1 KGHDR and CDR2 SFDVKD. CDR3 loop: CATSDTNTGELFF. CDR3 coding DNA: TGTGCCACCAGTGACACGAACACCGGGGAGCTGTTTTTT.

The chain uses TRBV6-5 and TRBJ1-6, with 7 bases matching TRBD1. CDR1 is MNHEY, CDR2 SVGAGI, per germline. Trimming cost V 2 bases and J 5 bases; bases outside gene matches: 6. The CDR3 has 16 amino acids. CDR3 amino acids: CASSYAGTEDNSPLHF. Written as DNA, the CDR3 is TGTGCCAGCAGTTACGCCGGGACAGAAGATAATTCACCCCTCCACTTT.

This chain uses TRBV7-2 with TRBJ2-1, with 11 bases identical to TRBD2. J lost 3 bases, V lost 5 bases, and 3 bases had no gene match. CDR3 length: 15 residues. Germline V CDR1 and CDR2: SGHTA, FQGNSA. The CDR3 nucleotides read TGTGCCAGCAGCCGGACTAGCGGGTACTACAATGAGCAGTTCTTC. The encoded protein is CASSRTSGYYNEQFF.